This T cell receptor beta chain was obtained from a study of cytomegalovirus exposure and HLA in healthy donors. General observations from the study: A previous analysis found most TCR beta V segments productive roughly 90% or roughly 30% of the time. Later genetic work tied a missense DCLRE1C variant to beta-chain V and J trimming. In vitro testing confirmed three CMV-associated chains as specific for CMV antigens.

J lost 8 bases, V lost 3 bases, and 5 bases had no gene match. CDR3 length: 13 residues. In germline, CDR1 is GTSNPN, CDR2 SVGIG (reference sequence). Primers: 60 Vbeta forward and 13 Jbeta reverse. Here immunoSEQ multiplex PCR was the method, and the copy in TCRdb shows in-frame clones only, minus some. This table holds 200,000 or so clones, more than 75% found once. Notes on this clone: The antigen remains undetermined.

Sequencing was done on a sample of PBMCs. The chain has TRBV30 and TRBJ2-1; TRBD2 aligns across 9 bases. This receptor was taken from a woman between 40 and 55 years old in good health and CMV-seronegative. CDR3 amino acids: CAWRPLAGYEQFF. Written as DNA, the CDR3 is TGTGCCTGGAGGCCACTAGCGGGTTATGAGCAGTTCTTC.